The 14 T cell receptor beta chains below were found in one sample sequenced in a study of draining lymph node invasion in breast cancer. TCRdb re-derived calls from the bulk RNA-seq reads in MiXCR, one entry per CDR3 protein. The table lists about 3,500 distinct CDR3 sequences, around 78% of them singletons. The CD4+ CD45RA- CD25- gate defined the sorted memory conventional CD4 T cells. The sequenced material came from sorted memory CD4+ effector T cells from a lymph node. These receptors were taken from a female donor with luminal breast cancer.

This clonotype was seen more than once but under ten times. The chain links TRBV29-1 to TRBJ2-5, with TRBD1 matching over 10 bases. Germline V gene sequence: CDR1 SQVTM, CDR2 ANQGSEA. CDR3 length: 13 amino acids. V was pared by 4 bases and J by 3 bases, with 2 bases of the junction left unmatched. CDR3 bases: TGCAGCGTTGGGGACAGGGGTAAAGAGACCCAGTACTTC. This translates into CSVGDRGKETQYF.

The V call is TRBV12-3 or TRBV12-4, the J call TRBJ1-5, with D possibly TRBD1 on 5 matching bases. The CDR3 contains 14 residues. Trimming shortened V by 5 bases and J by 7 bases, and 15 bases separated the two germline ends. The CDR3 coding sequence is TGTGCCAGCAGTGGGGCGGGGCTGGAGCAGCCCCAGCATTTT. Residues: CASSGAGLEQPQHF.

The rearrangement uses TRBV20-1 and TRBJ2-1; 9 positions agree with TRBD1. This CDR3 comprises 14 residues. Germline CDR1 DFQATT, CDR2 SNEGSKA (reference sequence). The V segment lost 6 bases and the J segment 2 bases; nucleotides outside the gene matches: 5. CDR3 nucleotides: TGCAGTGCCCGGGACAGGGATCCCTACAATGAGCAGTTCTTC. As protein: CSARDRDPYNEQFF.

This clonotype was seen a few times. The rearrangement joins TRBV4-3 to TRBJ1-6; D is unresolved. The CDR3 covers 15 residues. Trimming removed 0 bases from V and 7 bases from J, with 10 bases in between. Germline CDR1 and CDR2: LGHNA and YSLEER. The chain's CDR3 is CASSQEGSANSPLHF. The CDR3 bases are TGCGCCAGCAGCCAAGAGGGCAGTGCGAATTCACCCCTCCACTTT.

This clonotype was seen only a few times. The chain has TRBV10-3 and TRBJ1-2; 7 bases align to TRBD1. This CDR3 is 14 amino acids long. Germline V gene sequence: CDR1 ENHRY, CDR2 SYGVKD. J was trimmed by 0 bases and V by 9 bases; bases with no gene match: 7. The CDR3, as DNA: TGTGCCATTACACAGGGGAGTCCTAACTATGGCTACACCTTC. Encoded protein: CAITQGSPNYGYTF.

The chain has TRBV7-3 and TRBJ1-1, with D uncertain. The CDR3 sequence is 13 residues long. Germline CDR1 reads SGHTA; CDR2 reads FQGTGA. V lost 5 bases to trimming and J lost 1 base, with 8 bases between them. The chain's CDR3 is CASSATRNTEAFF. The CDR3 nucleotides are TGTGCCAGCAGCGCTACACGGAACACTGAAGCTTTCTTT.

The DNA of the CDR3 is TGTGCCAGCAGCTTAACGGGCACCTTGGGGGGCTACACCTTC. Translated: CASSLTGTLGGYTF. V usage is TRBV7-2 and J usage is TRBJ1-2; D unresolved. CDR3 length: 14 amino acids. Germline lookup yields CDR1 SGHTA and CDR2 FQGNSA. Trimming took 2 bases from V and 8 from J, leaving 15 bases between them.

The sample holds a few counts of this clonotype. The chain employs TRBV6-6 and TRBJ2-5; TRBD1 aligns across 8 bases. The CDR3 covers 13 residues. Per the germline V gene, CDR1 is MNHNY and CDR2 is SVGAGI (reference sequence). Germline trimming cut 6 bases from V and 4 bases from J; bases unmatched to any gene: 4. The CDR3 DNA sequence: TGTGCCAGCAGCCTCAGGGGGCGAGAGACCCAGTACTTC. Translating it yields CASSLRGRETQYF.

The chain carries TRBV5-1 and TRBJ1-1, with D hard to call. Germline V lookup: CDR1 SGHRS, CDR2 YFSETQ. Between the trimmed V and J ends, which lost 0 bases and 0 bases, there was a span of 15 bases. This CDR3 spans 17 amino acids. CDR3: CASSLASIRVLNTEAFF. The CDR3 DNA reads TGCGCCAGCAGCTTGGCCTCTATACGGGTACTGAACACTGAAGCTTTCTTT.

This clonotype was recorded a few times. The chain is built from TRBV5-1 and TRBJ1-1, with D possibly being TRBD1 (5 bases). Germline values: CDR1 SGHRS, CDR2 YFSETQ. The V end was cut by 3 bases, the J end by 2 bases, with 11 bases between. This CDR3 region has 14 residues. CDR3 sequence: CASSWGRRNTEAFF. CDR3 DNA sequence: TGCGCCAGCAGCTGGGGACGGAGAAACACTGAAGCTTTCTTT.

The chain recombines TRBV5-1 with TRBJ1-1, with a tentative D call TRBD1 (5 bases). Germline loops: CDR1 SGHRS, CDR2 YFSETQ. The CDR3 is made up of 14 amino acids. Trimming removed 0 bases at V and 1 base at J, with 7 bases between. CDR3 coding DNA: TGCGCCAGCAGCTTGGGGGACGGGAACACTGAAGCTTTCTTT. This encodes CASSLGDGNTEAFF.

The chain recombines TRBV3-1 with TRBJ1-6; a weak D match, TRBD1 (5 bases). Trimming took 0 bases from V and 8 from J, leaving 8 bases between them. Germline V gives CDR1 LGHDT, CDR2 YNNKEL (reference sequence). The CDR3 runs 14 residues. The CDR3 DNA follows: TGTGCCAGCAGCCAAGATGGGGGATATTCACCCCTCCACTTT. It codes for CASSQDGGYSPLHF. The complete variable domain, with remaining parts taken from reference TRBV3-1 and TRBJ1-6, reads DTAVSQTPKYLVTQMGNDKSIKCEQNLGHDTMYWYKQDSKKFLKIMFSYNNKELIINETVPNRFSPKSPDKAHLNLHINSLELGDSAVYFCASSQDGGYSPLHFGNGTRLTVT.

The V call is TRBV11-3, the J call TRBJ2-5; D is uncertain. Trimming stripped 1 base from V and 7 bases from J, with 16 bases between. CDR1 is SGHNT and CDR2 is YENEEA in the germline V gene. This CDR3 contains 15 residues. This CDR3 reads CASSLVGPPGGTQYF. The CDR3 region has the DNA TGTGCCAGCAGCTTAGTCGGCCCCCCCGGCGGGACCCAGTACTTC.

V gene TRBV2 combines with J gene TRBJ1-5, with 8 bases fitting TRBD1. The germline CDR1 and CDR2 sequences are SNHLY and FYNNEI. The junction had 7 bases not matched to a gene; V was cut back by 3 bases and J by 6 bases. This CDR3 comprises 15 residues. The CDR3 is CASSERTGKGQPQHF. In nucleotides, the CDR3 is TGTGCCAGCAGTGAGAGGACAGGGAAGGGTCAGCCCCAGCATTTT.